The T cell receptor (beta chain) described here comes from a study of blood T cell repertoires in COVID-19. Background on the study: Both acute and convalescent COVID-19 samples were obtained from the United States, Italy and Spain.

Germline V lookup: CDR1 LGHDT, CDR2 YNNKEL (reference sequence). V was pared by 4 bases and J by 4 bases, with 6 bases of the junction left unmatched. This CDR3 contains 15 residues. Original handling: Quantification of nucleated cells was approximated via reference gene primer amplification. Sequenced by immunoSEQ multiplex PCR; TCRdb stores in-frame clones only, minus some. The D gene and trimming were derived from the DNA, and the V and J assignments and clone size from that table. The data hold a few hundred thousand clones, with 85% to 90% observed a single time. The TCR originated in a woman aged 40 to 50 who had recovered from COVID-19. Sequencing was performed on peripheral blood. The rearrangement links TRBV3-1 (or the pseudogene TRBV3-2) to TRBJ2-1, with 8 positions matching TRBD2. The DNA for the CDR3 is TGTGCCAGCAGCCTCAGCGGGGGAAATTACAATGAGCAGTTCTTC. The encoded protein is CASSLSGGNYNEQFF.